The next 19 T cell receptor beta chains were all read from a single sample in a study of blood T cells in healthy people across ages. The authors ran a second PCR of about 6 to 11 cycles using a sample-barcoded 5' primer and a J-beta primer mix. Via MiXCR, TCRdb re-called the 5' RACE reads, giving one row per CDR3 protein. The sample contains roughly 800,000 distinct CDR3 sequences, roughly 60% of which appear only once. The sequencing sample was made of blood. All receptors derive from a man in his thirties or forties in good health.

The CDR3 DNA reads as TGTGCCAGCTCACGACTATTCGCAGATACGCAGTATTTT. Its protein product is CASSRLFADTQYF. This chain joins TRBV18 and TRBJ2-3, with a possible D match to TRBD2 (5 bases). The CDR3 has 13 residues. The V end was cut by 4 bases, the J end by 4 bases, with 9 bases between. Germline V gene lookup returns CDR1 KGHSH and CDR2 LQKENI.

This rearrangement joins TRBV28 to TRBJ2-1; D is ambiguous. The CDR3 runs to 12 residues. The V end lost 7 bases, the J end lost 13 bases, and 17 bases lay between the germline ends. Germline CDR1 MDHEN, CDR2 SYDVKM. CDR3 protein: CASMAALETQFF. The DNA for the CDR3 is TGTGCCAGCATGGCAGCTTTAGAGACCCAGTTCTTC. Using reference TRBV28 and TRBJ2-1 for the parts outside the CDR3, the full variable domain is DVKVTQSSRYLVKRTGEKVFLECVQDMDHENMFWYRQDPGLGLRLIYFSYDVKMKEKGDIPEGYSVSREKKERFSLILESASTNQTSMYLCASMAALETQFFGPGTRLTVL.

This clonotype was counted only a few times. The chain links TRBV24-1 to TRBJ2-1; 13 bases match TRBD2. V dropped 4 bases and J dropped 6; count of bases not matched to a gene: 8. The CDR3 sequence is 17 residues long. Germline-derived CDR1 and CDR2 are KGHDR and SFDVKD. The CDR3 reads CATSDLPTSGRANEQFF. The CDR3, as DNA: TGTGCCACCAGTGACCTTCCCACTAGCGGGAGGGCCAATGAGCAGTTCTTC.

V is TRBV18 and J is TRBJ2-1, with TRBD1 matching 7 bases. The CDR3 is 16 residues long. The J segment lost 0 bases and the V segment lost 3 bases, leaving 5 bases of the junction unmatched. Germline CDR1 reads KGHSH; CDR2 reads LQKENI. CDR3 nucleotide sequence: TGTGCCAGCTCACCTCTCAGGGACAGCTCCTACAATGAGCAGTTCTTC. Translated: CASSPLRDSSYNEQFF.

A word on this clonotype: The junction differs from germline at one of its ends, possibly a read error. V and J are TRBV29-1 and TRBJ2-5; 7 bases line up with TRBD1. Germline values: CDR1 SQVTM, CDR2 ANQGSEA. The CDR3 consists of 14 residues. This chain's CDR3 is CSIDSRDRQETQYF. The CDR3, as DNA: TGCAGCATTGATTCCCGGGACAGACAAGAGACCCAGTACTTC. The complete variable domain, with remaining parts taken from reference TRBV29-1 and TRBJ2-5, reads SAVISQKPSRDICQRGTSLTIQCQVDSQVTMMFWYRQQPGQSLTLIATANQGSEATYESGFVIDKFPISRPNLTFSTLTVSNMSPEDSSIYLCSIDSRDRQETQYFGPGTRLLVL.

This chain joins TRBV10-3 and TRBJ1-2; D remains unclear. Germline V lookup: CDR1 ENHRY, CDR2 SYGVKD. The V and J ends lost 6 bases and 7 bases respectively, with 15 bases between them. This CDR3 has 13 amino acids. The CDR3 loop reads CAISLVQNGGYTF. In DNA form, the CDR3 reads TGTGCCATCAGCCTCGTCCAGAATGGTGGCTACACCTTC.

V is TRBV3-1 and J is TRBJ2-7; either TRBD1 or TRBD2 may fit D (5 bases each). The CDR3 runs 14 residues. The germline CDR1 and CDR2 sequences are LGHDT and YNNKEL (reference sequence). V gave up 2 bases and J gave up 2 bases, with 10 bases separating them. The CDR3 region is CASSQPGLPYEQYF. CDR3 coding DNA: TGTGCCAGCAGCCAACCGGGGCTGCCCTACGAGCAGTACTTC.

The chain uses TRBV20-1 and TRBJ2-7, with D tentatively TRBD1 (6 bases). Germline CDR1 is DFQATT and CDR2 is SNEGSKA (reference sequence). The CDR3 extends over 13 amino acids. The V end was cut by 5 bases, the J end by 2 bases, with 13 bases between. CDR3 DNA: TGCAGTGCTTCAAGAGGGGACACCTACGAGCAGTACTTC. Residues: CSASRGDTYEQYF.

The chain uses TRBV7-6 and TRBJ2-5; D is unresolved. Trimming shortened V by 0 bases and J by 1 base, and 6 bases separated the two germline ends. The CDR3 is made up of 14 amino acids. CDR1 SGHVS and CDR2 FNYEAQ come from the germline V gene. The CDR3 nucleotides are TGTGCCAGCAGCTTAGCCGACCTCCAAGAGACCCAGTACTTC. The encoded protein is CASSLADLQETQYF.

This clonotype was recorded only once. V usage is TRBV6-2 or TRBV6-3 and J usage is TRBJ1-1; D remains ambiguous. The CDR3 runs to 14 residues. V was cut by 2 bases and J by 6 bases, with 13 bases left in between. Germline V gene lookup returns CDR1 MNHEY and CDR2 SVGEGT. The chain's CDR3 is CASSYGTLGSEAFF. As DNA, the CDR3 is TGTGCCAGCAGTTACGGAACGTTAGGTTCTGAAGCTTTCTTT.

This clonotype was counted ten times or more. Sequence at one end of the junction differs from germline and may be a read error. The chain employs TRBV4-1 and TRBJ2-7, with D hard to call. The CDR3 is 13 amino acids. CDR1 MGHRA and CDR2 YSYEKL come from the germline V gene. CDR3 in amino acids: CASSQGLGYEQYF. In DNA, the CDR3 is TGTGCCAGCAGCCAAGGCTTGGGCTACGAGCAGTACTTC.

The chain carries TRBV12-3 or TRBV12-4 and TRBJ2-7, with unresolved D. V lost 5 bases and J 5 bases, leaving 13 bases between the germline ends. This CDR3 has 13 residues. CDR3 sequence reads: CASSPPSFHEQYF. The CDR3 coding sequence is TGTGCCAGCAGTCCACCTTCTTTCCACGAGCAGTACTTC.

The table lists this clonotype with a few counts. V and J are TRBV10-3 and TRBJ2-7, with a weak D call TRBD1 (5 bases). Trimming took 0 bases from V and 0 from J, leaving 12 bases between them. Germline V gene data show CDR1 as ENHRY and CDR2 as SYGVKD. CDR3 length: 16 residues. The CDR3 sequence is CAISESNLGVSYEQYF. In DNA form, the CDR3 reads TGTGCCATCAGTGAGTCGAATCTAGGGGTCTCCTACGAGCAGTACTTC.

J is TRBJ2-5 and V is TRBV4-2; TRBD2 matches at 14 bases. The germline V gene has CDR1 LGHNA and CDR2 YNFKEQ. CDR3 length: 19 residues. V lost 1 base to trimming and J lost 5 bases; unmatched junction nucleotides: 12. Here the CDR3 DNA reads TGTGCCAGCAGCCAAGGACTAGCGGGAGGGACCTTCGGGTCGGAGACCCAGTACTTC. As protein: CASSQGLAGGTFGSETQYF.

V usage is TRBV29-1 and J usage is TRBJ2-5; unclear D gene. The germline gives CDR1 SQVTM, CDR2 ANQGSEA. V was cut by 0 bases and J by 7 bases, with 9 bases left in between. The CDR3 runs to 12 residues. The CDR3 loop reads CSVEEGRGTQYF. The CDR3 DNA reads TGCAGCGTTGAAGAAGGGCGAGGGACCCAGTACTTC.

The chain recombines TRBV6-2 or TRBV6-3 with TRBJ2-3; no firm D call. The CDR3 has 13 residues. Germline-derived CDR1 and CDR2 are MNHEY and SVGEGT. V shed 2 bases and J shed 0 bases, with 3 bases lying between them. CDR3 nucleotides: TGTGCCAGCAGTTACACGAGCACAGATACGCAGTATTTT. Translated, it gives CASSYTSTDTQYF.

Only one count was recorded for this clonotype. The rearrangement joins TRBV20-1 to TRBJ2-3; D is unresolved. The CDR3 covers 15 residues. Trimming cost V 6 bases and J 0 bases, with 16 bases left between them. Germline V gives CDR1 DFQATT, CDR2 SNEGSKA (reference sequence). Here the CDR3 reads CSARTFRLSTDTQYF. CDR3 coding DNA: TGCAGTGCGAGGACGTTTCGGCTTAGCACAGATACGCAGTATTTT.

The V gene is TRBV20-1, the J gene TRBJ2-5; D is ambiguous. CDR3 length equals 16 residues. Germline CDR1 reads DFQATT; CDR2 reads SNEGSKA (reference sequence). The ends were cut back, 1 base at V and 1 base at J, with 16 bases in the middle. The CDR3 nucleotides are TGCAGTGCTAGAGGCTCGGTCGCCGGCCTCCAAGAGACCCAGTACTTC. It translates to CSARGSVAGLQETQYF.

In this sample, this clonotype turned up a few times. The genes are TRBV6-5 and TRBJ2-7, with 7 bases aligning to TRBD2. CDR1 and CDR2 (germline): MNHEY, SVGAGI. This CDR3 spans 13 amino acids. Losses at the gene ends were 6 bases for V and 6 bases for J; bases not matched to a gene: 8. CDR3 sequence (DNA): TGTGCCAGCAGCCCCCGGGGGGTAGGCGAGCAGTACTTC. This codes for CASSPRGVGEQYF.